Below are 16 T cell receptor beta chains sequenced from a single sample in a study of control samples from healthy donors and cancer patients. Clones were read by immunoSEQ multiplex PCR, and TCRdb kept only the in-frame ones, dropping some. The table records approximately 90,000 clones, roughly 90% of them present only once. Material: blood. Receptors originate from a woman aged 70-85 years in good health.

V usage is TRBV27 and J usage is TRBJ2-7, with 9 bases lining up with TRBD1. The junction had 4 bases not matched to a gene; V was cut back by 8 bases and J by 2 bases. This CDR3 has 13 amino acids. Germline V gives CDR1 MNHEY, CDR2 SMNVEV (reference sequence). The CDR3 spells CASRDRVTYEQYF. The CDR3 DNA sequence: TGTGCCAGCCGGGACAGGGTAACCTACGAGCAGTACTTC.

The DNA of the CDR3 is TGTGCCAGCAGCGGGGACAGGGGGCTCGGTGAGACCCAGTACTTC. Protein: CASSGDRGLGETQYF. This rearrangement joins TRBV7-2 to TRBJ2-5, with 12 bases matching TRBD1. J was trimmed by 5 bases and V by 5 bases; bases with no gene match: 6. This CDR3 region has 15 residues. Germline-derived CDR1 and CDR2 are SGHTA and FQGNSA.

The V call is TRBV3-1 (or the pseudogene TRBV3-2), the J call TRBJ2-2, with no clear D. The CDR3 length is 13 residues. CDR1 and CDR2 from the germline V gene are LGHDT and YNNKEL (reference sequence). V was pared by 7 bases and J by 4 bases, with 10 bases between. CDR3 bases: TGTGCCAGCACTCACCGAGGCACCGGGGAGCTGTTTTTT. Amino acid sequence: CASTHRGTGELFF.

The chain employs TRBV4-1 and TRBJ1-2, with no clear D. The V end lost 0 bases, the J end lost 7 bases, and 15 bases lay between the germline ends. The CDR3 runs to 15 residues. Germline CDR1 is MGHRA and CDR2 is YSYEKL. CDR3 loop: CASSQEMSSYRGYTF. CDR3 nucleotides: TGCGCCAGCAGCCAAGAAATGAGCAGCTACCGTGGCTACACCTTC.

The gene calls are TRBV21-1 and TRBJ1-3. TRBV21-1 corresponds to a pseudogene. This CDR3 spans 17 amino acids. For the CDR3, the DNA is TGTGCCAGCACGCCGGACGGACTCTCCGGTTCTGGAAACACCATATATTTT. Translated, it gives CASTPDGLSGSGNTIYF.

The DNA of the CDR3 is TGCAGCGTTGAAGATAAAGGGGCCACTGAAGCTTTCTTT. This encodes CSVEDKGATEAFF. The gene calls are TRBV29-1 and TRBJ1-1; TRBD1 is a possible D gene (5 bases). The CDR3 covers 13 residues. The V gene lost 0 bases and the J gene lost 4 bases, with 9 bases spanning the gap. The germline V gene encodes CDR1 SQVTM and CDR2 ANQGSEA.

This clone was found once. This sequence joins TRBV19 and TRBJ2-7; D is unclear. CDR1 is LNHDA, CDR2 SQIVND, per germline (reference sequence). This CDR3 has 14 amino acids. Trimming pared 4 bases from V and 1 base from J, leaving 11 bases between. The CDR3: CASSTLQRSYEQYF. DNA of the CDR3: TGTGCCAGTAGTACACTCCAGCGATCCTACGAGCAGTACTTC.

This rearrangement joins TRBV6-1 to TRBJ1-5; D not resolved. The CDR3 covers 15 residues. V was clipped by 0 bases and J by 2 bases, with 8 bases between them. Per germline, CDR1 MNHNS and CDR2 SASEGT. The CDR3 loop reads CASSEAWSGNQPQHF. The DNA for the CDR3 is TGTGCCAGCAGTGAAGCTTGGTCCGGCAATCAGCCCCAGCATTTT.

J is TRBJ1-4 and V is TRBV3-1 (or the pseudogene TRBV3-2); D might be TRBD1 (5 bases). This CDR3 contains 15 residues. CDR1 and CDR2 from the germline V gene are LGHDT and YNNKEL (reference sequence). Between the trimmed V and J ends, which lost 1 base and 5 bases, there was a span of 11 bases. CDR3 region: CASSQAGGANEKLFF. CDR3 in DNA: TGTGCCAGCAGCCAAGCGGGAGGGGCAAATGAAAAACTGTTTTTT.

The gene calls are TRBV18 and TRBJ2-1; no definite D call. Germline V lookup: CDR1 KGHSH, CDR2 LQKENI. The CDR3 contains 14 residues. The V end lost 3 bases, the J end lost 6 bases, and 12 bases lay between the germline ends. The CDR3 region has the DNA TGTGCCAGCTCACCCTTAGCCGGTGTCAATGAGCAGTTCTTC. Its translation is CASSPLAGVNEQFF.

The genes are TRBV12-3 or TRBV12-4 and TRBJ1-5, with a possible D match to TRBD1 (5 bases). There are 13 residues in the CDR3. V lost 5 bases to trimming and J lost 6 bases, with 11 bases between them. The CDR3 spells CASSMTVGQPQHF. The CDR3 bases are TGTGCCAGCAGTATGACAGTAGGTCAGCCCCAGCATTTT.

This clone has just a few counts. The V gene is TRBV10-3, the J gene TRBJ1-1; no definite D call. V was clipped by 3 bases and J by 1 base, with 9 bases between them. The CDR3 has 14 amino acids. The germline CDR1 and CDR2 sequences are ENHRY and SYGVKD. CDR3 sequence reads: CAISDTTPNTEAFF. DNA for the CDR3: TGTGCCATCAGTGATACGACCCCGAACACTGAAGCTTTCTTT.

The chain is built from TRBV5-6 and TRBJ1-3; D remains ambiguous. V dropped 0 bases and J dropped 7 bases, with 20 bases sitting between them. CDR1 and CDR2 from the germline V gene are SGHDT and YYEEEE. The CDR3 is 17 amino acids. The chain's CDR3 is CASSLGVVHGLGNTIYF. DNA for the CDR3: TGTGCCAGCAGCTTGGGAGTCGTCCATGGTTTAGGCAACACCATATATTTT. Using reference TRBV5-6 and TRBJ1-3 for the parts outside the CDR3, the full variable domain is DAGVTQSPTHLIKTRGQQVTLRCSPKSGHDTVSWYQQALGQGPQFIFQYYEEEERQRGNFPDRFSGHQFPNYSSELNVNALLLGDSALYLCASSLGVVHGLGNTIYFGEGSWLTVV.

The chain carries TRBV6-1 and TRBJ2-7; 10 nucleotides match TRBD2. The trim removed 3 bases at V and 2 bases at J, leaving 1 base unmatched. CDR1 and CDR2 from the germline V gene are MNHNS and SASEGT. The CDR3 has 14 residues. This chain's CDR3 is CASSESGRAYEQYF. For the CDR3, the DNA is TGTGCCAGCAGTGAGAGCGGGAGGGCCTACGAGCAGTACTTC.

The chain carries TRBV6-1 and TRBJ1-6, with no clear D. The length of the CDR3 is 17 residues. In germline, CDR1 is MNHNS, CDR2 SASEGT. The V end lost 2 bases, the J end lost 7 bases, and 18 bases lay between the germline ends. This chain's CDR3 is CASSELFQGQRNSPLHF. In DNA form, the CDR3 reads TGTGCCAGCAGTGAACTCTTCCAAGGGCAGAGAAATTCACCCCTCCACTTT.

The V call is TRBV12-5, the J call TRBJ2-5; 10 nucleotides agree with TRBD2. The junction had 4 bases not matched to a gene; V was cut back by 7 bases and J by 5 bases. Germline V lookup: CDR1 LGHNT, CDR2 FRNRAP. This CDR3 has 13 residues. DNA of the CDR3: TGTGCTAGTGCCGGTAGCGGGAGGGAGACCCAGTACTTC. Translated: CASAGSGRETQYF.